This is a list of T cell receptor beta chains from one sample in a study of blood T cell repertoires in COVID-19. The protocol was immunoSEQ multiplex PCR, while the TCRdb copy is restricted to in-frame clones and leaves out a portion. The sample has 39,000 or so clones; approximately 85% are singletons. Sample: peripheral blood. These receptors originate from a man aged 35 to 55 with active or convalescent COVID-19. Each CDR3 is given with its conserved first and last residue. A D gene is named only where the DNA matches it firmly. Clone size is stated in some rows and not others, as once, few, many or a class when expanded.

v_gene	j_gene	abundance	d_gene	CDR3nt	CDR3aa
TRBV28	TRBJ2-5	.	TRBD2	TGTGCCAGCAGCCCAGCGGGAGGGGAGACCCAGTACTTC	CASSPAGGETQYF
TRBV7-8	TRBJ1-3	.	.	TGTGCCAGCAGCTTCGTGTTTGACGCGGGCCTCTCTGGAAACACCATATATTTT	CASSFVFDAGLSGNTIYF
TRBV10-1	TRBJ1-2	once	.	TGCGCCAGCCTTATGGCTCAGGGGTCGAGTGGCTACACCTTC	CASLMAQGSSGYTF
TRBV19	TRBJ2-3	.	.	TGTGCCAGTAGTACGACAGGCACAGATACGCAGTATTTT	CASSTTGTDTQYF
TRBV7-9	TRBJ2-1	once	TRBD2	TGTGCCAGCCGTCTTAAGACTAGCGGACCCCACAATGAGCAGTTCTTC	CASRLKTSGPHNEQFF
TRBV4-1	TRBJ2-2	few	TRBD1	TGCGCCAGCAGCCACGACCCTCCGGGACAGGGATTGTACACCGGGGAGCTGTTTTTT	CASSHDPPGQGLYTGELFF
TRBV6-2/TRBV6-3	TRBJ2-7	.	TRBD2	TGTGCCAGCAGTTACTCTCTAGCGGGAGGGAACTACGAGCAGTACTTC	CASSYSLAGGNYEQYF
TRBV24-1	TRBJ1-1	.	.	TGTGCCACCAGTGACCCAGATTCAGGGAACACTGAAGCTTTCTTT	CATSDPDSGNTEAFF
TRBV6-1	TRBJ2-1	.	TRBD2	TGTGCCAGCAGTGAAAGGGCGGGAGCCGAGCAGTTCTTC	CASSERAGAEQFF
TRBV7-9	TRBJ2-7	.	.	TGTGCCAGCAGCGGCAGCTACGAGCAGTACTTC	CASSGSYEQYF
TRBV3-1/TRBV3-2	TRBJ2-2	.	TRBD2	TGTGCCAGCAGCTTGATAGCGGGAAACACCGGGGAGCTGTTTTTT	CASSLIAGNTGELFF
TRBV15	TRBJ2-7	once	.	TGTGCCATCTCACAGGGGGGGCTCTACGAGCAGTACTTC	CAISQGGLYEQYF
TRBV6-5	TRBJ1-2	.	TRBD1	TGTGCCAGCACCGCGGGACAGGGAAGTTATGGCTACACCTTC	CASTAGQGSYGYTF
TRBV11-1	TRBJ1-1	once	TRBD1	TGTGCCAGCAGCCCACGGACAGGGGCGAACACTGAAGCTTTCTTT	CASSPRTGANTEAFF
TRBV5-4	TRBJ2-7	.	TRBD1	TGTGCCAGCAGCTTGGAGCAGGGGGCCTTCTACGAGCAGTACTTC	CASSLEQGAFYEQYF
TRBV18	TRBJ2-1	.	TRBD2	TGTGCCAGCTCACCACGATCCCCGCTAGCTGCGGGGGATGAGCAGTTCTTC	CASSPRSPLAAGDEQFF
TRBV25-1	TRBJ1-2	.	.	TGTGCCAGCAGTGCAGGGGTCGGCGGCTACACCTTC	CASSAGVGGYTF
TRBV27	TRBJ2-5	.	.	TGTGCCAGCAAATTTGGAGGTGGCGAGACCCAGTACTTC	CASKFGGGETQYF